This T cell receptor beta chain was found in a study of cytomegalovirus exposure and HLA in healthy donors. This PCR relied on a set of 60 Vbeta primers and 13 Jbeta primers. Clones were sequenced by immunoSEQ multiplex PCR, and TCRdb holds only the in-frame ones, with some missing. The sample includes more than 140,000 clones, about four fifths of them seen just once. This clone has only a few counts. Its antigen is not known. Broader study findings: It is likely that the observed cluster of highly shared sequence variants was a sequencing artifact. Later on, a genetic analysis was performed. It linked a missense variant in DCLRE1C with V- and J-gene trimming of TCR beta. Cytomegalovirus association was assigned to around 150 TCR beta chains. In presence/absence analyses, roughly uniform sequencing depth across donors was assumed.

Trimming pared 4 bases from V and 4 bases from J, leaving 7 bases between. CDR3 size: 13 residues. The germline CDR1 and CDR2 sequences are SGHDN and FVKESK. Sequences were obtained from PBMCs. The rearrangement links TRBV14 to TRBJ1-4; D call uncertain. This clonotype was obtained from a young man in good health and CMV-seropositive. The CDR3 DNA reads as TGTGCCAGCAGCCGGCAGGTTAATGAAAAACTGTTTTTT. It codes for CASSRQVNEKLFF.